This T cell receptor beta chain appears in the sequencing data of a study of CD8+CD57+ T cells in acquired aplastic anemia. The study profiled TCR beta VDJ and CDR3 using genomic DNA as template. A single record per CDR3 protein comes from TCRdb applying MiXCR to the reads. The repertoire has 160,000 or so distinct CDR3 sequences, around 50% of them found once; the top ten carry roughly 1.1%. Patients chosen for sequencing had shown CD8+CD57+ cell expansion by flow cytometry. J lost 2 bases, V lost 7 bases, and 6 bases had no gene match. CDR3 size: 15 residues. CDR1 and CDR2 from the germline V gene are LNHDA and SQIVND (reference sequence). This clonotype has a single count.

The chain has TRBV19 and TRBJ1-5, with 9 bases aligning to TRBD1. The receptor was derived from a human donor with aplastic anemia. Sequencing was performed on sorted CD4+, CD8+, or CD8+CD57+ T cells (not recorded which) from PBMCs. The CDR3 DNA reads TGTGCCAGTAACGATTGGACAGGGGGCAATCAGCCCCAGCATTTT. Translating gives CASNDWTGGNQPQHF.